This T cell receptor (beta chain) was observed in a study of PD-1 blockade in classical Hodgkin lymphoma. As regards this clone: Its antigen is still unknown.

The time point was: cycle 4 day 1 (C4D1), after more than five weeks of nivolumab. Brentuximab vedotin exposure varied among the patients, all of whom had relapsed after autologous stem cell transplantation. Overall study findings and caveats: Relapsed/refractory patients reportedly had the lowest baseline TCR diversity, below newly diagnosed patients, who were below healthy donors.

The table came from immunoSEQ multiplex PCR; TCRdb's copy has only in-frame clones and leaves some out. Among about 39,000 clones listed, about 80% were seen once. The J segment lost 5 bases and the V segment lost 11 bases, leaving 7 bases of the junction unmatched. Germline values: CDR1 MDHEN, CDR2 SYDVKM. This CDR3 is built from 13 residues. The rearrangement uses TRBV28 and TRBJ2-2; 8 nucleotides match TRBD2. This specimen was peripheral blood mononuclear cells (PBMCs), taken before the fourth cycle of nivolumab. This TCR derives from a human donor with classical Hodgkin lymphoma. DNA for the CDR3: TGTGCCCTTCGGGGGGGAGGAACCGGGGAGCTGTTTTTT. Translating it yields CALRGGGTGELFF.